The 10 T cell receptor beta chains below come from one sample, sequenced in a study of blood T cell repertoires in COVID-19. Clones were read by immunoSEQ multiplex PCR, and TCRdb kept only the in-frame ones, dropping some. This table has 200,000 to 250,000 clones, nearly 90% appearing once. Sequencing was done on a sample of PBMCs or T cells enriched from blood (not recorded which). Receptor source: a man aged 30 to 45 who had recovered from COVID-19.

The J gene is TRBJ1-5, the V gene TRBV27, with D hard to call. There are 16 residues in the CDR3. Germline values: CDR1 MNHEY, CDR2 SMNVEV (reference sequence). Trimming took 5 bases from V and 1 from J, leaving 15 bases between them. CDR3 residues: CASSGFGGGSNQPQHF. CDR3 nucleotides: TGTGCCAGCAGTGGCTTTGGTGGTGGCAGCAATCAGCCCCAGCATTTT.

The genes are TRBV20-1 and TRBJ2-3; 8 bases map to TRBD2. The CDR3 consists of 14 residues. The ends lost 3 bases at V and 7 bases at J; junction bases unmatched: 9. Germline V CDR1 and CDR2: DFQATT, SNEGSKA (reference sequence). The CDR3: CSASSSGSKNTQYF. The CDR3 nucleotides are TGCAGTGCTAGTTCCAGCGGGAGTAAGAATACGCAGTATTTT.

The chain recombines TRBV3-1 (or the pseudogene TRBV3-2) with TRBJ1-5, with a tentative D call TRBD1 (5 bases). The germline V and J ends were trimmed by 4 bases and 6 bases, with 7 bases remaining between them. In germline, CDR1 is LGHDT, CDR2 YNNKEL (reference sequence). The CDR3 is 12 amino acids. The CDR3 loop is CASSLGVQPQHF. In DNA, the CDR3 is TGTGCCAGCAGCCTAGGGGTTCAGCCCCAGCATTTT.

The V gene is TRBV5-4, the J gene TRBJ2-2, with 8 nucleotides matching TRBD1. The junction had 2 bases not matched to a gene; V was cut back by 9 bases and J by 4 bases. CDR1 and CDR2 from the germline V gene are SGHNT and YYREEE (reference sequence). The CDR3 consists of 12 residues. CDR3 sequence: CATQGATGELFF. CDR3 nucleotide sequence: TGTGCCACCCAGGGGGCCACCGGGGAGCTGTTTTTT.

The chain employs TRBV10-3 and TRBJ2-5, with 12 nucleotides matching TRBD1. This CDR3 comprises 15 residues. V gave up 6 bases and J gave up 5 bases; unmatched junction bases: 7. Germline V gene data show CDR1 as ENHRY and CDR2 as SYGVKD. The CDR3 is CAISAGQGALETQYF. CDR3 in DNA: TGTGCCATCAGCGCGGGACAGGGGGCATTGGAGACCCAGTACTTC.

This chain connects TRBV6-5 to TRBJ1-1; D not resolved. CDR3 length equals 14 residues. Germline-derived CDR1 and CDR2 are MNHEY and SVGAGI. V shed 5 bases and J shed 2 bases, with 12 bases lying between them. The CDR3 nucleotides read TGTGCCAGCAGTACAAGTCATGGCAACACTGAAGCTTTCTTT. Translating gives CASSTSHGNTEAFF.

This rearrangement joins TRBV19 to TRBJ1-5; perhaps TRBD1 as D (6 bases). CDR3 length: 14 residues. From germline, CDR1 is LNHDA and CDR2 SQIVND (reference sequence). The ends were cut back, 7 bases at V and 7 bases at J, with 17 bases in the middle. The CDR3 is CASTPDSWGQPQHF. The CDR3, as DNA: TGTGCCAGTACCCCGGACAGCTGGGGCCAGCCCCAGCATTTT. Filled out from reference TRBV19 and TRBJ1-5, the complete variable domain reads DGGITQSPKYLFRKEGQNVTLSCEQNLNHDAMYWYRQDPGQGLRLIYYSQIVNDFQKGDIAEGYSVSREKKESFPLTVTSAQKNPTAFYLCASTPDSWGQPQHFGDGTRLSIL.

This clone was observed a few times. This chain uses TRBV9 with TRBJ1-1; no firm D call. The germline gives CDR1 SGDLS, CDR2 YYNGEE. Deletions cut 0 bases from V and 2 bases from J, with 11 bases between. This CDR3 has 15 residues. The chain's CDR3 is CASSVDVRYNTEAFF. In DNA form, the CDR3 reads TGTGCCAGCAGCGTAGACGTCCGGTATAACACTGAAGCTTTCTTT.

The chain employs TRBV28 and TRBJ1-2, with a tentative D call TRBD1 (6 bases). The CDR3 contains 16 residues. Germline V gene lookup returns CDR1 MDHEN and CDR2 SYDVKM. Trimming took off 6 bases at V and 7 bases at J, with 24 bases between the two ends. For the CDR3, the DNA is TGTGCCAGCAGATCCGCAGGGGCGGGGGCGAGGGGTGGCTACACCTTC. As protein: CASRSAGAGARGGYTF.

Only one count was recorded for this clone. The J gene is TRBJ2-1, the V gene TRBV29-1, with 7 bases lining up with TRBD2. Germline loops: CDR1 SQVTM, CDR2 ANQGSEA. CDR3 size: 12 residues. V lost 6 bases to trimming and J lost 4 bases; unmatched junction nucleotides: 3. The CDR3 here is CSVERGYNEQFF. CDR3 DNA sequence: TGCAGCGTCGAGCGGGGTTACAATGAGCAGTTCTTC.